The 23 T cell receptor beta chains below all came from one sample that was sequenced in a study of cytomegalovirus exposure and HLA in healthy donors. PCR employed 60 Vbeta and 13 Jbeta primers. Using immunoSEQ multiplex PCR, the repertoire was profiled, and TCRdb retains in-frame clones only, with some absent. Of about 62,000 clones listed, roughly 75% are singletons. Sequencing used PBMCs. Source of these receptors: a man in his sixties in good health and CMV-seropositive.

CDR3 loop: CASSQEGTGGGETQYF. DNA of the CDR3: TGCGCCAGCAGCCAAGAAGGAACAGGGGGTGGGGAGACCCAGTACTTC. This chain connects TRBV4-1 to TRBJ2-5; 8 bases agree with TRBD1. The CDR3 extends over 16 amino acids. Looked up from germline, CDR1 is MGHRA and CDR2 is YSYEKL. Germline trimming cut 0 bases from V and 5 bases from J; bases unmatched to any gene: 8.

J is TRBJ2-1 and V is TRBV5-1; possibly TRBD2 for D (6 bases). The germline V gene encodes CDR1 SGHRS and CDR2 YFSETQ. The CDR3 has 14 amino acids. V was shortened by 3 bases and J by 3 bases, with 10 bases between the two germline ends. The CDR3 is CASSSGDFYNEQFF. Written as DNA, the CDR3 is TGCGCCAGCAGCTCGGGAGATTTCTACAATGAGCAGTTCTTC.

In regard to this clone: Sequence at one end of the junction differs from germline and may be a read error. The V call is TRBV7-9, the J call TRBJ2-7, with a possible D match to TRBD2 (5 bases). Germline CDR1 reads SEHNR; CDR2 reads FQNEAQ (reference sequence). The CDR3 sequence is 12 residues long. CDR3 bases: TGTTCCAGCAGCGTGGACTTTTACGAGCAGTACTTC. It specifies CSSSVDFYEQYF.

The V and J genes are TRBV5-8 and TRBJ2-3; tentative D call: TRBD1 (6 bases). The V and J ends lost 5 bases and 4 bases respectively, with 14 bases between them. CDR3 size: 14 residues. Germline V gene data show CDR1 as SGHTS and CDR2 as YDEGEE. CDR3 bases: TGTGCCAGCAGACACAGGGCTCCCCCAGATACGCAGTATTTT. It encodes CASRHRAPPDTQYF.

This clone was observed a few times. The rearrangement uses TRBV28 and TRBJ2-7; D gene uncertain. Germline V CDR1 and CDR2: MDHEN, SYDVKM. This CDR3 is built from 12 residues. The V gene lost 2 bases and the J gene lost 3 bases, with 5 bases spanning the gap. The CDR3 coding sequence is TGTGCCAGCAGTTTAACGAGCTACGAGCAGTACTTC. Residues: CASSLTSYEQYF. Looking up the rest from reference TRBV28 and TRBJ2-7 gives the full variable domain: DVKVTQSSRYLVKRTGEKVFLECVQDMDHENMFWYRQDPGLGLRLIYFSYDVKMKEKGDIPEGYSVSREKKERFSLILESASTNQTSMYLCASSLTSYEQYFGPGTRLTVT.

The CDR3 DNA follows: TGTGCCACCAGCAGACGGGGGACCATGGGTTACGAGCAGTACTTC. It is translated as CATSRRGTMGYEQYF. The rearrangement uses TRBV15 and TRBJ2-7; TRBD2 is a possible D gene (6 bases). The length of the CDR3 is 15 residues. The V gene lost 2 bases and the J gene lost 4 bases, with 15 bases spanning the gap. Germline loops: CDR1 LNHNV, CDR2 YYDKDF (reference sequence).

The chain has TRBV5-4 and TRBJ1-1; D may be TRBD1 (5 bases). With 1 base removed from V and 6 bases from J, the gap between germline ends came to 10 bases. The germline CDR1 and CDR2 sequences are SGHNT and YYREEE (reference sequence). The CDR3 contains 13 residues. The CDR3 region is CASSLWGRAEAFF. The CDR3 DNA reads as TGTGCCAGCAGCTTGTGGGGGAGGGCTGAAGCTTTCTTT.

This clone has a handful of counts. A far larger clone is a single base away, which makes a read error likely. The V call is TRBV5-6, the J call TRBJ2-2; TRBD2 aligns across 7 bases. Germline V CDR1 and CDR2: SGHDT, YYEEEE. With V trimmed by 2 bases and J by 7 bases, 5 bases remained unmatched. The CDR3 consists of 14 residues. The CDR3 here is CASSFGGSFGELFF. The CDR3 region has the DNA TGTGCCAGCAGCTTTGGCGGGAGTTTCGGGGAGCTGTTTTTT.

This clone qualifies as medium-sized. The chain links TRBV11-2 to TRBJ1-4; D might be TRBD1 (5 bases). Trimming left V 5 bases short and J 0 bases short, with 10 bases between. Germline assignment: CDR1 SGHAT and CDR2 FQNNGV. This CDR3 region has 15 residues. CDR3 nucleotides: TGTGCCAGCAGCCTCCCGACAGCAACTAATGAAAAACTGTTTTTT. Translated: CASSLPTATNEKLFF.

This clone was observed a handful of times. V gene TRBV6-4 combines with J gene TRBJ2-2; no clear D. Deletions cut 6 bases from V and 0 bases from J, with 5 bases between. The CDR3 has 13 residues. The germline V gene encodes CDR1 MRHNA and CDR2 SNTAGT. The CDR3 here is CASSLSNTGELFF. The CDR3, as DNA: TGTGCCAGCAGCCTATCGAACACCGGGGAGCTGTTTTTT.

The rearrangement uses TRBV6-1 and TRBJ1-5; D is undetermined. Trimming took 8 bases from V and 4 from J, leaving 9 bases between them. This CDR3 comprises 12 residues. The germline CDR1 and CDR2 sequences are MNHNS and SASEGT. Here the CDR3 DNA reads TGTGCCAGCCGGGGATGGAATCAGCCCCAGCATTTT. This codes for CASRGWNQPQHF.

This rearrangement joins TRBV7-6 to TRBJ2-5, with D possibly TRBD1 on 6 matching bases. The germline CDR1 and CDR2 sequences are SGHVS and FNYEAQ. The ends were cut back, 5 bases at V and 5 bases at J, with 9 bases in the middle. The CDR3 is 12 amino acids. The CDR3 reads CASSPTGETQYF. The DNA for the CDR3 is TGTGCCAGCAGCCCCACAGGGGAGACCCAGTACTTC. Based on the CDR3 plus reference TRBV7-6 and TRBJ2-5, the full variable domain is GAGVSQSPRYKVTKRGQDVALRCDPISGHVSLYWYRQALGQGPEFLTYFNYEAQQDKSGLPNDRFSAERPEGSISTLTIQRTEQRDSAMYRCASSPTGETQYFGPGTRLLVL.

This chain joins TRBV5-1 and TRBJ2-7; D is unclear. V was cut by 5 bases and J by 6 bases, with 9 bases left in between. Germline V lookup: CDR1 SGHRS, CDR2 YFSETQ. The CDR3 contains 11 residues. CDR3 residues: CASSSGSEQYF. The DNA of the CDR3 is TGCGCCAGCAGTTCAGGAAGCGAGCAGTACTTC. The full variable domain, completed using reference TRBV5-1 and TRBJ2-7, is KAGVTQTPRYLIKTRGQQVTLSCSPISGHRSVSWYQQTPGQGLQFLFEYFSETQRNKGNFPGRFSGRQFSNSRSEMNVSTLELGDSALYLCASSSGSEQYFGPGTRLTVT.

CDR3 nucleotide sequence: TGTGCCAGCAGACTCGACGGGAACTATGGCTACACCTTC. Residues: CASRLDGNYGYTF. The chain couples TRBV6-1 to TRBJ1-2; D is unclear. Trimming took off 6 bases at V and 2 bases at J, with 10 bases between the two ends. This CDR3 contains 13 residues. CDR1 MNHNS and CDR2 SASEGT come from the germline V gene.

This chain links TRBV12-2 with TRBJ1-6; the D call of TRBD1 is as the table states it, not checked on the DNA. TRBV12-2 is given as a pseudogene. The CDR3 runs to 18 residues. The CDR3 bases are TGTGCAAGTCGCTTAGTTGGTACAGGATTGATCTATAATTCACCCCTCCACTTT. This translates into CASRLVGTGLIYNSPLHF.

This chain links TRBV19 with TRBJ2-3, with unresolved D. Deletions cut 3 bases from V and 0 bases from J, with 19 bases between. The CDR3 spans 18 residues. Germline V gives CDR1 LNHDA, CDR2 SQIVND (reference sequence). The CDR3 DNA reads as TGTGCCAGTAGTATCGGCGGAAGGCCGAGGATTAGCACAGATACGCAGTATTTT. It is translated as CASSIGGRPRISTDTQYF.

This clone was found a few times. The chain joins TRBV19 to TRBJ2-2; TRBD1 is a possible D gene (6 bases). CDR1 and CDR2 (germline): LNHDA, SQIVND (reference sequence). The ends were cut back, 4 bases at V and 2 bases at J, with 11 bases in the middle. CDR3 length equals 15 residues. CDR3 nucleotides: TGTGCCAGTAGTAGCAGGACAGTAAACACCGGGGAGCTGTTTTTT. Protein product: CASSSRTVNTGELFF.

The rearrangement uses TRBV19 and TRBJ1-6, with D hard to call. The length of the CDR3 is 17 residues. V shed 7 bases and J shed 0 bases, with 16 bases lying between them. Germline CDR1 and CDR2: LNHDA and SQIVND (reference sequence). The CDR3 DNA reads as TGTGCCAGTACCCCCAGAGCAGGCGACTCCTATAATTCACCCCTCCACTTT. Its translation is CASTPRAGDSYNSPLHF.

The CDR3 DNA sequence: TGTGCCAGCAGTTACTTTCAGGGGAATGAGCAGTTCTTC. Translating it yields CASSYFQGNEQFF. The genes are TRBV6-5 and TRBJ2-1, with D possibly being TRBD1 (6 bases). Germline CDR1 and CDR2: MNHEY and SVGAGI. V gave up 1 base and J gave up 7 bases, with 8 bases separating them. The CDR3 has 13 amino acids.

The V gene is TRBV6-1, the J gene TRBJ1-3; 8 bases are a match to TRBD1. The length of the CDR3 is 15 residues. J gave up 0 bases and V 4 bases, and 2 bases lay outside the gene matches. From germline, CDR1 is MNHNS and CDR2 SASEGT. CDR3 protein: CASSVDRGSGNTIYF. The CDR3, as DNA: TGTGCCAGCAGTGTCGACAGGGGCTCTGGAAACACCATATATTTT.

The chain carries TRBV12-1 and TRBJ1-2; the table names TRBD1, a call not compared with the DNA. TRBV12-1 is tagged as a pseudogene. This CDR3 has 17 residues. The CDR3 sequence: CASSFNIWGRSNYGYTF. CDR3 nucleotides: TGTGCCAGCAGCTTTAATATTTGGGGGCGGTCAAACTATGGCTACACCTTC.

This rearrangement joins TRBV19 to TRBJ2-7; D is uncertain. The CDR3 sequence is 12 residues long. The germline V gene encodes CDR1 LNHDA and CDR2 SQIVND (reference sequence). V was shortened by 3 bases and J by 4 bases, with 7 bases between the two germline ends. CDR3 DNA: TGTGCCAGTAGTATGAGCGCGTACGAGCAGTACTTC. Residues: CASSMSAYEQYF.

This chain joins TRBV7-2 and TRBJ1-1, with D unclear. Germline CDR1 SGHTA, CDR2 FQGNSA. The CDR3 contains 13 residues. Between the trimmed V and J ends, which lost 1 base and 5 bases, there was a span of 8 bases. Here the CDR3 reads CASSLEPRTEAFF. CDR3 nucleotide sequence: TGTGCCAGCAGCTTAGAACCTAGGACTGAAGCTTTCTTT.